Following are 3 T cell receptor beta chains from one sample sequenced in a study of blood T cells in healthy people across ages. The second PCR ran 7 to 11 cycles with a sample-barcoded 5' primer and J-beta primers. From the 5' RACE reads, TCRdb called clonotypes with MiXCR, one entry per CDR3 protein. This table holds about 1.6 million distinct CDR3 sequences, about 32% found once. Source material: blood. These receptors were collected from a woman aged 25 to 39 in good health.

Comment on this clonotype: A much bigger clone sits one base away, suggesting this may be a read error. The chain is built from TRBV29-1 and TRBJ2-1, with 7 positions matching TRBD2. This CDR3 has 15 amino acids. Per germline, CDR1 SQVTM and CDR2 ANQGSEA. Losses at the gene ends were 4 bases for V and 8 bases for J; bases not matched to a gene: 14. In DNA form, the CDR3 reads TGCAGCGTTGGCTTAGCGGGCGGTGCGGGCGATGAGCAGTTCTTC. Amino acid sequence: CSVGLAGGAGDEQFF.

The chain couples TRBV20-1 to TRBJ2-2; no definite D call. The CDR3 consists of 12 residues. Per the germline V gene, CDR1 is DFQATT and CDR2 is SNEGSKA (reference sequence). The V and J ends lost 6 bases and 5 bases respectively, with 10 bases between them. CDR3 sequence reads: CSASYLTGELFF. The CDR3 nucleotides are TGCAGTGCCTCCTATCTGACCGGGGAGCTGTTTTTT.

This clonotype was counted only a few times. This rearrangement joins TRBV24-1 to TRBJ1-2; D not resolved. CDR3 length: 12 amino acids. Germline CDR1 and CDR2: KGHDR and SFDVKD. V shed 4 bases and J shed 8 bases, with 10 bases lying between them. CDR3 loop: CATSEGGGGYTF. In nucleotides, the CDR3 is TGTGCCACCAGTGAAGGCGGCGGGGGCTACACCTTC.